One and the same sample provided the 10 T cell receptor beta chains below, sequenced in a study of T cell changes during pregnancy in multiple sclerosis. The protocol was immunoSEQ multiplex PCR, while the TCRdb copy is restricted to in-frame clones and leaves out a portion. The sample includes tens of thousands of clones, just under 95% seen only once; the top ten take under 2%. The material sequenced was peripheral blood, taken in the second trimester of pregnancy. The receptors originated from a female donor with multiple sclerosis, enrolled in a pregnancy study.

A few counts support this clone. This chain joins TRBV7-8 and TRBJ1-2; no clear D gene. CDR1 is SGHVS, CDR2 FQNEAQ, per germline. CDR3 size: 13 residues. Trimming pared 2 bases from V and 2 bases from J, leaving 6 bases between. The DNA of the CDR3 is TGTGCCAGCAGCTTATACGGGAACTATGGCTACACCTTC. This encodes CASSLYGNYGYTF.

The chain couples TRBV6-1 to TRBJ2-3; 11 bases map to TRBD2. J was trimmed by 1 base and V by 6 bases; bases with no gene match: 3. The CDR3 contains 15 residues. Per the germline V gene, CDR1 is MNHNS and CDR2 is SASEGT. The DNA for the CDR3 is TGTGCCAGCAGGCCACTAGCGGGGGGCACAGATACGCAGTATTTT. This encodes CASRPLAGGTDTQYF.

This chain joins TRBV5-1 and TRBJ1-1, with D possibly TRBD1 on 6 matching bases. This CDR3 is 14 amino acids long. The germline V gene has CDR1 SGHRS and CDR2 YFSETQ. V was clipped by 4 bases and J by 13 bases, with 23 bases between them. The chain's CDR3 is CASSQGTPGTEHFF. The CDR3 bases are TGCGCCAGCAGCCAGGGGACCCCGGGCACTGAACATTTCTTT.

The rearrangement links TRBV13 to TRBJ1-5; no reliable D call. V was clipped by 0 bases and J by 2 bases, with 14 bases between them. The CDR3 covers 17 residues. Germline loops: CDR1 PRHDT, CDR2 FYEKMQ (reference sequence). The CDR3 region has the DNA TGTGCCAGCAGCTTAGGTCCTACTAGGTACGGCAATCAGCCCCAGCATTTT. This sequence encodes CASSLGPTRYGNQPQHF.

The CDR3 nucleotides are TGTGCCAGCAGCGGTCTGGGGCTTGGGGCCAACGTCCTGACTTTC. Amino acid sequence: CASSGLGLGANVLTF. The chain employs TRBV7-2 and TRBJ2-6, with a weak D call TRBD1 (5 bases). Germline CDR1 and CDR2: SGHTA and FQGNSA. The CDR3 consists of 15 residues. V shed 5 bases and J shed 3 bases, with 11 bases lying between them.

This clone turned up a few times. The gene calls are TRBV6-4 and TRBJ2-3, with D tentatively TRBD2 (6 bases). Trimming removed 3 bases from V and 1 base from J, with 8 bases in between. The CDR3 length is 14 residues. Germline CDR1 MRHNA, CDR2 SNTAGT. The CDR3 sequence: CASSEGGGTDTQYF. CDR3 coding DNA: TGTGCCAGCAGTGAGGGCGGGGGCACAGATACGCAGTATTTT.

This rearrangement joins TRBV11-3 to TRBJ2-1; D not resolved. This CDR3 has 11 residues. The germline CDR1 and CDR2 sequences are SGHNT and YENEEA. The V and J ends lost 5 bases and 9 bases respectively, with 8 bases between them. CDR3 loop: CASSLSIEQFF. As DNA, the CDR3 is TGTGCCAGCAGCCTCAGTATTGAGCAGTTCTTC.

V and J are TRBV6-5 and TRBJ1-1; possibly TRBD1 for D (6 bases). Germline V CDR1 and CDR2: MNHEY, SVGAGI. The CDR3 loop spans 15 amino acids. Trimming pared 4 bases from V and 1 base from J, leaving 13 bases between. The CDR3 here is CASSLPGHPNTEAFF. DNA for the CDR3: TGTGCCAGCAGTTTACCGGGACACCCGAACACTGAAGCTTTCTTT.

The J gene is TRBJ1-2, the V gene TRBV27, with 7 bases lining up with TRBD1. Germline CDR1 MNHEY, CDR2 SMNVEV (reference sequence). The J segment lost 4 bases and the V segment lost 6 bases, leaving 8 bases of the junction unmatched. CDR3 length: 14 amino acids. CDR3 DNA sequence: TGTGCCAGCAGCCCACAGGGGATGGGCTATGGCTACACCTTC. This encodes CASSPQGMGYGYTF.

The V gene is TRBV7-2, the J gene TRBJ1-1, with 7 bases lining up with TRBD1. CDR1 is SGHTA, CDR2 FQGNSA, per germline. Unmatched junction bases numbered 9, after V lost 5 bases and J lost 0 bases. The length of the CDR3 is 16 residues. CDR3 in DNA: TGTGCCAGCAGCCCCGACTCGGGACAGTTGAACACTGAAGCTTTCTTT. Its translation: CASSPDSGQLNTEAFF. The full variable domain, completed using reference TRBV7-2 and TRBJ1-1, is GAGVSQSPSNKVTEKGKDVELRCDPISGHTALYWYRQSLGQGLEFLIYFQGNSAPDKSGLPSDRFSAERTGGSVSTLTIQRTQQEDSAVYLCASSPDSGQLNTEAFFGQGTRLTVV.